This T cell receptor (beta chain) appears in the sequencing data of a study of cytomegalovirus exposure and HLA in healthy donors (dated by TCRdb to about 2017). In the study overall: An earlier analysis of some 600 of the donors reported under 300 Gb of sequence data and 95 million to 120 million unique TCR beta sequences obtained from about 200 million T cells. To predict cytomegalovirus infection status, the study brought together high-throughput TCR immunosequencing, statistical association of individual TCRs with disease status, and machine learning. The number of typed donors differed by locus: roughly 629-630 for A, B, C, DRB1 and DQB1; approximately 530 for DQA1; some 590 for DPA1; and some 450 for DPB1. In an earlier analysis of around 540 of the donors, high-throughput TCR beta sequencing was used to judge whether each TCR beta V gene segment behaved as functional or pseudogenic. Of the approximately 400 genotyped donors, around 81% fell in the genetic ancestry cluster associated with self-reported Caucasian donors. To study patterns of TCR occurrence, a later analysis re-analyzed previously published TCR beta repertoires from under 750 donors and added high-resolution HLA genotyping. Donor age, sex, ethnicity and CMV serostatus were collected together with the repertoire data. A later genetic analysis took genome-wide SNP genotypes for about 55% of the 666 donors and used that subset as a discovery cohort. The later analysis used no new phenotypic data to find candidate immune exposures, relying instead on TCR beta sequences and their occurrence across donors. The study aimed to test whether signatures of past pathogen exposure could be identified by cataloging public T cell receptors. Among about 360 genotyped donors of the cohort, an average of approximately 240,000 unique TCR beta nucleotide sequences were sequenced per donor, about a sixth of them non-productive. HLA typing covered class I and class II loci at four-digit resolution. The T cell repertoires of 550 to 850 subjects were profiled by immunosequencing and related to cytomegalovirus serostatus. An early release covering more than 500 HLA-typed donors comprised around 300 gigabases of sequencing data and around 80 million unique TCR sequences. Every repertoire in the discovery cohort had been generated on one and the same sequencing platform. Roughly five DR-DQ haplotypes were handled as single units for association and clustering, since linkage in the cohort was strong. A separate validation cohort of 100 to 150 different subjects was used in addition to the roughly 700-subject first cohort. What the study reported, not specific to this receptor: A cluster of highly shared sequence variants was judged likely to be a technical artifact of the sequencing pipeline. Across donors, most TCR sequences were observed very rarely, whereas some public TCRs were present in many individuals. An association between a missense DCLRE1C variant and V-gene and J-gene trimming of TCR beta chains was found in a later genetic analysis and replicated in an independent cohort. The authors suggested that the approach could potentially be extended to other disease states and immunological phenotypes. A further reported finding was that TCR beta sequences accurately predicted the HLA-A and HLA-B alleles for most subjects in the first cohort. Most CMV-associated TCR beta chains appeared to be HLA-restricted in a later analysis, and the HLA associations seemed to be driven largely by CMV exposure. This cohort had only TCR beta chains sequenced, and the lack of alpha or paired-chain data limited which features could be detected. In a later analysis, HLA-associated TCR beta chains were found to be more clonally expanded and to have lower generation probabilities than equally common non-associated chains. In both the original and validation cohorts, the classifier was reported to diagnose cytomegalovirus status with high specificity and sensitivity. Compared with the approximately 600-donor mean, donors in an Asian-associated ancestry cluster had fewer N-insertions in productive TCRs, according to a later genetic analysis. In vitro tests confirmed that a few of the cytomegalovirus-associated TCR beta chains recognize cytomegalovirus antigens. Roughly uniform sequencing depth across donors was assumed in presence/absence analyses, although this assumption may not hold. In an earlier analysis of more than 500 of the donors, most TCR beta V segments appeared in productive rearrangements about 90% or about 30% of the time, broadly matching IMGT annotations. In a later analysis, the rate of TCR association differed among HLA loci, with DRB1 alleles having the most associated TCRs and HLA-C alleles having the fewest. The study gave a list of some 150 TCR beta chains associated with cytomegalovirus. Because some donors lacked HLA typing at each locus, the association tests relied only on the typed subset. Because counts were too low, roughly 18 rarely observed V segments, including chromosome 9 orphons, were left out of the earlier analysis of several hundred of the donors. Several of the top co-occurrence clusters appeared to be linked to parvovirus B19, influenza, CMV and Epstein-Barr virus, according to a later analysis. Because the 87-base-pair reads could not distinguish some IMGT-functional V segments, including TRBV6-2 and TRBV6-3, those segments were excluded. CMV serostatus was the only immune exposure information available for the cohort. Correlated functional status among segregating V segments might reflect linkage disequilibrium, but an unknown experimental factor could not be ruled out. Specific HLA alleles were associated with 15,000 to 20,000 TCR beta sequences at a false discovery rate of 0.05 in a later analysis. Strong co-occurrence of HLA alleles, especially DR and DQ, made assigning TCR associations to individual alleles difficult.

This clone was seen just once. What antigen it recognizes has not been identified. One base away there is no much larger clone; base qualities are not given. Receptor libraries were prepared by the immunoSEQ multiplex PCR assay. For the multiplex PCR, a mixture combining 60 forward primers for TCR Vbeta segments and 13 reverse primers for TCR Jbeta segments was used. The CDR3 region of rearranged TCR beta genes was amplified from genomic DNA by a multiplex PCR assay. The amplified TCR beta libraries were sequenced on the Illumina HiSeq System as 87-base-pair reads. The authors' pipeline ran thus. A later analysis tallied 70 million to 100 million unique TCR beta chains across the 700 or so repertoires, and approximately 9.9 million of those chains were shared by two or more donors. Raw reads were error-corrected and collapsed into unique sequences by a nearest-neighbor algorithm in which closely related sequences were merged to remove PCR and sequencing errors. Alignment of CDR3 sequences to IMGT reference sequences was used to assign V, D and J gene segments. For a sequence to be retained, a match of at least six nucleotides was required to both a V gene segment and a J gene segment. Rearrangements were called productive when the CDR3 lacked stop codons and stayed in frame with V and J; all others were non-productive. CDR3 was defined by IMGT convention, running from the second conserved V-encoded cysteine to the conserved J-encoded phenylalanine. In an earlier analysis of 550 to 650 of the donors, sequences lacking an unambiguous match to a single V gene segment were excluded. In an earlier analysis of some 590 of the donors, a V segment was called functional when productive rearrangements were above 56.7%, and segregating when the standard deviation between donors exceeded 5%. A statistical classification framework was developed to diagnose cytomegalovirus status using the catalog of TCR beta chain sequences. In a later analysis, TCR nucleotide sequences were compared against IMGT/GENE-DB human TR gene sequences so that V and J genes could be assigned. A later analysis assigned CDR3 sequences and most-parsimonious VDJ recombination scenarios with the TCRdist pipeline. A later analysis defined each TCR beta chain by its CDR3 amino acid sequence plus V-gene family, and excluded reads lacking a unique V-gene family. In a later analysis, nearly 600 highly shared, low-generation-probability nucleotide sequences were removed to address suspected cross-contamination and a sequencing artifact. A later analysis calculated a clonal expansion index for each public chain from normalized within-repertoire ranks of inferred template counts. Generation probabilities in a later analysis came from a VDJ recombination model fitted to out-of-frame rearrangements, and those results were checked against IGoR. In a later analysis, TCR-TCR, TCR-HLA and TCR-CMV co-occurrence was scored with hypergeometric tests, and a repertoire-size bias correction was applied to TCR pairs. False discovery rates were estimated in a later analysis by permuting HLA or CMV assignments 20 times. In a later analysis, co-occurring TCRs were grouped using DBSCAN, and TCRdist sequence similarity was added for clustering within HLA-allele-positive subsets. Repertoires with fewer than 30,000 or more than 120,000 public chains, plus five repertoires with anomalous nucleotide sharing, were excluded from co-occurrence clustering. As stored in TCRdb, this immuneACCESS dataset retains in-frame rearrangements with V and J assigned. A fraction of the clones does not appear; measured against another copy, unresolved V genes explain less than half of the discrepancy, and the remainder lacks a known reason. That table supplies the V and J calls and clone size; D and trimming were determined from the DNA. The sample table contains hundreds of thousands of clones; only one count was recorded for just over 75% of them. Of the sample, roughly 0.6% falls within the top ten clones.

The cohort consisted of some 670 healthy bone marrow donors. Cohort members were all nominally healthy when sampled, although unrecorded immune exposures were likely present. The donor tested CMV seronegative, placing the donor among the roughly 400 seronegative members of the cohort. A peripheral blood sample was collected from each donor, and TCR beta sequencing was performed on peripheral blood mononuclear cells. The Qiagen DNeasy Blood Extraction Kit was used to extract genomic DNA from the blood cell samples. CDR1 is given as SGHNT and CDR2 as YYREEE, both from the germline V gene (reference sequence). From the cysteine up to the phenylalanine, the CDR3 has a length of 15 residues. Only the CDR3 DNA stays, 45 bases, in frame from base 1. Cut back by 3 bases and 2 bases, the V and J ends lie 11 bases apart.

The sequencing sample was made of PBMCs. The TCR originated in a man aged 18 to 30 in good health and CMV-seronegative. The chain is encoded by TRBV5-4 joined to TRBJ2-2, with a weak D call of TRBD1 (5 bases match). The DNA sequence is as follows: TGTGCCAGCAGCTCTAAGACAGATAACACCGGGGAGCTGTTTTTT. This sequence encodes CASSSKTDNTGELFF.